The 22 T cell receptor beta chains below come from one sample, sequenced in a study of spatial heterogeneity in lung cancer. General study points: Tumor mutation count correlated with how many alpha and beta TCRs expanded intratumorally.

Antigen specificity for these receptors is unknown. TCRdb reprocessed the 5' RACE reads via MiXCR and lists one record per CDR3 protein. The sample carries 640 or so distinct CDR3 sequences, around a fifth recorded once. Indicated time point: sample taken at primary tumor resection. Source: lung tumor tissue, taken at surgery. These receptors came from a male donor with early-stage non-small cell lung cancer.

This clonotype was observed a few times. Within a library made for alpha chains, this beta chain is off target, and its count is uninformative. The chain links TRBV5-6 to TRBJ2-5; D not resolved. Between the trimmed V and J ends, which lost 4 bases and 4 bases, there was a span of 14 bases. Germline CDR1 is SGHDT and CDR2 is YYEEEE. The CDR3 contains 14 residues. The CDR3 coding sequence is TGTGCCAGCAGCCCACGAGGCAGAATAGAGACCCAGTACTTC. It yields the protein CASSPRGRIETQYF.

This clonotype was seen more than once but under ten times. The library was designed around alpha chains, so this beta chain is a stray read whose abundance carries little weight. The chain links TRBV5-1 to TRBJ2-3; 7 nucleotides line up with TRBD1. The CDR3 sequence is 15 residues long. The ends lost 6 bases at V and 0 bases at J; junction bases unmatched: 7. Germline-derived CDR1 and CDR2 are SGHRS and YFSETQ. The CDR3 loop reads CASTPDRTSTDTQYF. The DNA for the CDR3 is TGCGCCAGCACGCCGGACAGGACTAGCACAGATACGCAGTATTTT.

Concerning this clonotype itself: Compared with germline, one end of the junction differs, possibly owing to a read error. Since it is a stray read in a library aimed at alpha chains, this beta chain has a size that is not meaningful. The CDR3 DNA follows: TGTGCCACCAGGTCAGACAGTCCTTCGCGGGACTTC. Residues: CATRSDSPSRDF. The J gene is TRBJ2-7, the V gene TRBV2, with D perhaps given as TRBD1 or TRBD2 (5 bases each). From germline, CDR1 is SNHLY and CDR2 FYNNEI. The CDR3 covers 12 residues.

On this clonotype itself: A single base separates this from a much larger clone, so it may be a read error. A library made for alpha chains picked up this beta chain off target, so its size means little. The chain is built from TRBV7-9 and TRBJ2-1; 12 bases match TRBD2. The J segment lost 4 bases and the V segment lost 5 bases, leaving 9 bases of the junction unmatched. Germline V gene data show CDR1 as SEHNR and CDR2 as FQNEAQ (reference sequence). The CDR3 totals 17 residues. This chain's CDR3 is CASSPRRLAGDYNEQFF. CDR3 sequence (DNA): TGTGCCAGCAGCCCACGCAGACTAGCGGGGGATTACAATGAGCAGTTCTTC.

As regards this clonotype: Being off target in a library aimed at alpha chains, this beta chain has a size of little meaning. This chain links TRBV7-9 with TRBJ2-3, with D maybe TRBD1 (5 bases). Germline CDR1 and CDR2: SEHNR and FQNEAQ (reference sequence). The CDR3 sequence is 14 residues long. The V and J ends lost 7 bases and 2 bases respectively, with 13 bases between them. CDR3 DNA sequence: TGTGCCAGCACCGCCCCGACAGACACAGATACGCAGTATTTT. Its translation is CASTAPTDTDTQYF.

With respect to this clonotype: This beta chain turned up in a library designed for alpha chains; as an off-target read, its abundance says little. The chain employs TRBV10-2 and TRBJ2-1; D not resolved. V lost 8 bases and J 0 bases, leaving 8 bases between the germline ends. The germline CDR1 and CDR2 sequences are WSHSY and SAAADI. The CDR3 sequence is 13 residues long. The CDR3: CASGVSSYNEQFF. The DNA for the CDR3 is TGCGCCAGCGGGGTTAGCTCCTACAATGAGCAGTTCTTC.

This clonotype is deemed large. With the library built for alpha chains, this beta chain is off target and its frequency is not meaningful. This rearrangement joins TRBV7-2 to TRBJ2-3; perhaps TRBD2 as D (6 bases). The germline gives CDR1 SGHTA, CDR2 FQGNSA. Trimming shortened V by 0 bases and J by 6 bases, and 10 bases separated the two germline ends. This CDR3 is built from 14 residues. The CDR3 DNA follows: TGTGCCAGCAGCTTAGCCCCTGGGACTGATACGCAGTATTTT. Translation: CASSLAPGTDTQYF. Looking up the rest from reference TRBV7-2 and TRBJ2-3 gives the full variable domain: GAGVSQSPSNKVTEKGKDVELRCDPISGHTALYWYRQSLGQGLEFLIYFQGNSAPDKSGLPSDRFSAERTGGSVSTLTIQRTQQEDSAVYLCASSLAPGTDTQYFGPGTRLTVL.

This clonotype has just a few counts. This beta chain represents an off-target read in a library built for alpha chains; its size is of limited meaning. This chain uses TRBV5-6 with TRBJ2-4; tentative D call: TRBD1 (6 bases). Trimming shortened V by 3 bases and J by 5 bases, and 9 bases separated the two germline ends. Per germline, CDR1 SGHDT and CDR2 YYEEEE. This CDR3 comprises 13 residues. The DNA of the CDR3 is TGTGCCAGCAGCTGGGACATCGAAAACATTCAGTACTTC. It is translated as CASSWDIENIQYF.

This clonotype appeared a few times. Being off target in a library aimed at alpha chains, this beta chain has a size of little meaning. The V call is TRBV7-8, the J call TRBJ2-7; the D gene is possibly TRBD1 (6 bases). V was pared by 0 bases and J by 6 bases, with 12 bases between. Germline assignment: CDR1 SGHVS and CDR2 FQNEAQ. This CDR3 region has 14 residues. In DNA, the CDR3 is TGTGCCAGCAGCTTAGCGCACAGGGCGGGCGAGCAGTACTTC. Its protein product is CASSLAHRAGEQYF.

This clonotype was counted between two and nine times. With the library built for alpha chains, this beta chain is off target and its frequency is not meaningful. The gene calls are TRBV7-9 and TRBJ2-3, with 7 bases matching TRBD2. The germline CDR1 and CDR2 sequences are SEHNR and FQNEAQ (reference sequence). This CDR3 is 14 amino acids long. Trimming removed 6 bases from V and 4 bases from J; junction bases left unmatched: 7. The CDR3 is CASSLRAGADTQYF. DNA for the CDR3: TGTGCCAGCAGTCTCAGGGCGGGAGCAGATACGCAGTATTTT.

To note about this clonotype: This beta chain was picked up by a library intended for alpha chains and is off target, so its count carries little meaning. The chain combines TRBV29-1 with TRBJ2-3; either TRBD1 or TRBD2 may fit D (5 bases each). Germline lookup yields CDR1 SQVTM and CDR2 ANQGSEA. This CDR3 region has 14 residues. V was clipped by 6 bases and J by 0 bases, with 13 bases between them. The CDR3 nucleotides read TGCAGCGTGTACCCGGGGCTTAGCACAGATACGCAGTATTTT. Translation gives CSVYPGLSTDTQYF.

On this clonotype itself: This beta chain is an off-target read within a library intended for alpha chains, so its frequency means little. The chain couples TRBV7-3 to TRBJ2-3, with 9 bases matching TRBD1. CDR3 length: 13 residues. Trimming removed 5 bases from V and 14 bases from J; junction bases left unmatched: 11. Germline V CDR1 and CDR2: SGHTA, FQGTGA. In nucleotides, the CDR3 is TGTGCCAGCAGCAAGGGTGACAGGGGGATATTGTATTTT. Amino acid sequence: CASSKGDRGILYF.

Points on this clonotype: At one end the junction does not follow the germline gene, possibly because of a read error. This beta chain came through as a stray read in a library set up for alpha chains, and its size says little. The genes are TRBV7-9 and TRBJ2-2; D call uncertain. Germline loops: CDR1 SEHNR, CDR2 FQNEAQ (reference sequence). The CDR3 sequence is 11 residues long. As DNA, the CDR3 is TGTGCCAGCAGCCTAGCCGGGGAGCTGTTTTTT. Encoded protein: CASSLAGELFF.

Remarks on this clonotype: With the library built for alpha chains, this beta chain is off target and its frequency is not meaningful. CDR3 bases: TGTGCCAGCAGCTTAGTATCCATTGAGCAGTTCTTC. Residues: CASSLVSIEQFF. V usage is TRBV7-2 and J usage is TRBJ2-1; D call uncertain. The CDR3 consists of 12 residues. Germline-derived CDR1 and CDR2 are SGHTA and FQGNSA. The V gene lost 1 base and the J gene lost 9 bases, with 7 bases spanning the gap. The variable domain in full, with the rest retrieved from reference TRBV7-2 and TRBJ2-1, is GAGVSQSPSNKVTEKGKDVELRCDPISGHTALYWYRQSLGQGLEFLIYFQGNSAPDKSGLPSDRFSAERTGGSVSTLTIQRTQQEDSAVYLCASSLVSIEQFFGPGTRLTVL.

This clonotype ranks as large. Found in a library prepared for alpha chains, this beta chain is an off-target read, and its abundance has little meaning. The genes are TRBV28 and TRBJ1-5, with D unclear. The CDR3 contains 13 residues. Germline assignment: CDR1 MDHEN and CDR2 SYDVKM. The ends were cut back, 6 bases at V and 4 bases at J, with 10 bases in the middle. CDR3 sequence (DNA): TGTGCCAGCAGCCCGGACGGAAATCAGCCCCAGCATTTT. Amino acids: CASSPDGNQPQHF.

This clonotype was detected a few times. Because this beta chain is a stray read in a library intended to capture alpha chains, its abundance should not be given much weight. The rearrangement links TRBV7-9 to TRBJ2-7; TRBD2 matches at 11 bases. The CDR3 contains 15 residues. J lost 3 bases, V lost 4 bases, and 5 bases had no gene match. Germline CDR1 and CDR2: SEHNR and FQNEAQ (reference sequence). For the CDR3, the DNA is TGTGCCAGCAGCTCCCTAGCGGGGGGACTCTACGAGCAGTACTTC. Translating gives CASSSLAGGLYEQYF.

As regards this clonotype: This beta chain is an unintended read in a library built for alpha chains; its size means little. The chain uses TRBV15 and TRBJ2-2; D gene uncertain. Trimming shortened V by 0 bases and J by 4 bases, and 3 bases separated the two germline ends. CDR1 and CDR2 from the germline V gene are LNHNV and YYDKDF (reference sequence). This CDR3 is built from 13 residues. The CDR3 is CATSRDPTGELFF. In nucleotides, the CDR3 is TGTGCCACCAGCAGAGATCCCACCGGGGAGCTGTTTTTT.

This clonotype turned up a few times. This beta chain represents an off-target read in a library built for alpha chains; its size is of limited meaning. The chain combines TRBV18 with TRBJ2-1; D gene unclear. This CDR3 has 12 amino acids. Germline-derived CDR1 and CDR2 are KGHSH and LQKENI. The V and J ends lost 3 bases and 8 bases respectively, with 8 bases between them. CDR3 coding DNA: TGTGCCAGCTCACCTCTTAGGGATGAGCAGTTCTTC. Amino acid sequence: CASSPLRDEQFF.

Turning to this clonotype: This beta chain turned up in a library designed for alpha chains; as an off-target read, its abundance says little. J is TRBJ2-5 and V is TRBV28; TRBD1 is a possible D gene (5 bases). V was pared by 3 bases and J by 7 bases, with 15 bases between. The CDR3 is made up of 14 amino acids. Germline CDR1 MDHEN, CDR2 SYDVKM. The chain's CDR3 is CASSFFDLRGTQYF. The CDR3 DNA is TGTGCCAGCAGTTTTTTCGACCTAAGGGGGACCCAGTACTTC.

This clonotype is labeled large. This beta chain came through as a stray read in a library set up for alpha chains, and its size says little. V usage is TRBV28 and J usage is TRBJ2-7; D is uncertain. CDR3 size: 13 residues. The germline gives CDR1 MDHEN, CDR2 SYDVKM. Trimming cost V 3 bases and J 2 bases, with 8 bases left between them. The CDR3 nucleotides are TGTGCCAGCAGTTTGACTTTCCCCTACGAGCAGTACTTC. Amino acids: CASSLTFPYEQYF.

Details on this clonotype: In a library made to pick up alpha chains, this beta chain is a stray read with a size that means little. The chain joins TRBV28 to TRBJ1-2, with D uncertain. V was pared by 7 bases and J by 5 bases, with 20 bases between. The CDR3 has 15 residues. Germline V gene data show CDR1 as MDHEN and CDR2 as SYDVKM. The CDR3 here is CASTPLNRAVYGYTF. In DNA form, the CDR3 reads TGTGCCAGCACCCCGCTCAATCGGGCCGTTTATGGCTACACCTTC.

Sample share makes this clonotype large (0.1 to 1%). Since it is a stray read in a library aimed at alpha chains, this beta chain has a size that is not meaningful. The rearrangement joins TRBV12-5 to TRBJ2-1; TRBD2 aligns across 10 bases. V was clipped by 6 bases and J by 4 bases; unmatched bases: 3. CDR3 length: 14 residues. The germline V gene has CDR1 LGHNT and CDR2 FRNRAP. The CDR3 sequence is CASGSGGAYNEQFF. As DNA, the CDR3 is TGTGCTAGTGGGAGCGGGGGGGCGTACAATGAGCAGTTCTTC.